The TCR beta chain under discussion was sequenced for a study of regulatory T cells in long-lasting Graves disease. Concerning this clonotype itself: The target antigen is unknown.

Time point denoted: persistent/refractory GD, antithyroid drugs over 5 years with positive TRAb. Generation of the TCR library employed RNA extracted from PBMCs. Combining iRepertoire HTBI primers with Arm-PCR of CDR3 regions, the authors built TCR beta libraries. MiXCR, run by TCRdb on the multiplex PCR reads, gives a single entry per CDR3 protein. The sample contains fewer than 450,000 distinct CDR3 sequences, less than 25% of which appear only once. Whole-study findings and limits: Comparison showed that persistent patients shared more public clonotypes (2,741) than new patients (966).

The TCR comes from a female donor with Graves disease. Source: peripheral blood mononuclear cells (PBMCs), taken when the disease was refractory, from a patient treated with antithyroid drugs.

The CDR3 here is CSVPSPRDWEQFF. CDR3 coding DNA: TGCAGTGTCCCCTCCCCCAGGGACTGGGAGCAGTTCTTC. This rearrangement joins TRBV20-1 to TRBJ2-1; the D gene is possibly TRBD2 (6 bases). The V gene lost 7 bases and the J gene lost 10 bases, with 20 bases spanning the gap. This CDR3 comprises 13 residues. Germline-derived CDR1 and CDR2 are DFQATT and SNEGSKA (reference sequence).